The 10 T cell receptor beta chains presented below share a single source sample, sequenced in a study of T cells in localized non-small cell lung cancer. Profiled with immunoSEQ multiplex PCR; TCRdb holds only in-frame clones, not every one. The repertoire includes 1,000 or so clones, around 22% of them detected once, and 25% to 40% sits in the top ten. The starting material was normal lung tissue next to the tumor, obtained before any cancer treatment. These TCRs come from a man aged 40-75 years with stage I lung adenocarcinoma.

This clone showed up just a few times. This chain connects TRBV18 to TRBJ1-1; TRBD1 aligns across 10 bases. Germline CDR1 KGHSH, CDR2 LQKENI. There are 15 residues in the CDR3. V was clipped by 4 bases and J by 1 base; unmatched bases: 3. CDR3 region: CASSLGTGENTEAFF. Here the CDR3 DNA reads TGTGCCAGCTCACTGGGGACAGGGGAGAACACTGAAGCTTTCTTT. The full variable domain, rest sourced from reference TRBV18 and TRBJ1-1, is NAGVMQNPRHLVRRRGQEARLRCSPMKGHSHVYWYRQLPEEGLKFMVYLQKENIIDESGMPKERFSAEFPKEGPSILRIQQVVRGDSAAYFCASSLGTGENTEAFFGQGTRLTVV.

This clone counts as hyperexpanded (1% or more). V usage is TRBV6-1 and J usage is TRBJ2-7; perhaps TRBD2 as D (5 bases). The CDR3 consists of 15 residues. Germline V gene lookup returns CDR1 MNHNS and CDR2 SASEGT. V dropped 1 base and J dropped 2 bases, with 12 bases sitting between them. The CDR3 bases are TGTGCCAGCAGTGAAGTAGGAGGCGGACCCTACGAGCAGTACTTC. Translating gives CASSEVGGGPYEQYF.

This clone was counted a few times. The gene calls are TRBV25-1 and TRBJ1-5; D unclear. Trimming pared 4 bases from V and 5 bases from J, leaving 6 bases between. CDR1 and CDR2 from the germline V gene are MGHDK and SYGVNS. The CDR3 is 12 amino acids. The CDR3 loop reads CASSGIYQPQHF. In DNA, the CDR3 is TGTGCCAGCAGTGGTATTTATCAGCCCCAGCATTTT.

V is TRBV5-1 and J is TRBJ1-1, with D possibly matching TRBD1 (5 bases). The CDR3 is 15 residues long. Germline CDR1 and CDR2: SGHRS and YFSETQ. Trimming removed 2 bases at V and 2 bases at J, with 13 bases between. CDR3 in amino acids: CASSFGTGLNTEAFF. As DNA, the CDR3 is TGCGCCAGCAGCTTTGGGACGGGCCTTAACACTGAAGCTTTCTTT.

This clone was counted between two and nine times. The rearrangement links TRBV6-8 to TRBJ1-6; D may be TRBD1 (5 bases). V was trimmed by 8 bases and J by 9 bases, leaving 20 bases between them. CDR3 length equals 15 residues. Per the germline V gene, CDR1 is MNHGY and CDR2 is SAAAGT. As DNA, the CDR3 is TGTGCCAGCCGAGCGCCGGGGGGTTTAGGTTCACCCCTCCACTTT. The encoded protein is CASRAPGGLGSPLHF.

The V and J genes are TRBV6-8 and TRBJ2-3, with D unclear. Germline V CDR1 and CDR2: MNHGY, SAAAGT. The CDR3 extends over 15 amino acids. V shed 3 bases and J shed 2 bases, with 12 bases lying between them. CDR3 sequence reads: CASSYGVPPTDTQYF. CDR3 DNA sequence: TGTGCCAGCAGTTATGGTGTTCCCCCCACAGATACGCAGTATTTT.

A few counts support this clone. V gene TRBV12-2 combines with J gene TRBJ2-7. TRBV12-2 is listed as a pseudogene. This CDR3 has 16 residues. CDR3 bases: TGTGCAAGTCGCTTAGACTTTGACCCCAGCTCCTACGAGCAGTACTTC. Protein product: CASRLDFDPSSYEQYF.

This clone turned up a few times. The rearrangement joins TRBV6-8 to TRBJ1-2; D is perhaps TRBD1 (6 bases). Trimming took 5 bases from V and 5 from J, leaving 21 bases between them. This CDR3 contains 16 residues. The germline CDR1 and CDR2 sequences are MNHGY and SAAAGT. This CDR3 is CASSGWDTLIIYGYTF. Written as DNA, the CDR3 is TGTGCCAGCAGTGGCTGGGACACCCTGATTATTTATGGCTACACCTTC.

This sequence joins TRBV6-8 and TRBJ2-6, with D possibly TRBD1 on 5 matching bases. This CDR3 has 18 amino acids. V lost 0 bases, J lost 0 bases, and 12 bases lay in between. CDR1 and CDR2 (germline): MNHGY, SAAAGT. CDR3 DNA sequence: TGTGCCAGCAGTTACTCGTGGGGCGACCTCTCTGGGGCCAACGTCCTGACTTTC. The encoded protein is CASSYSWGDLSGANVLTF.

The J gene is TRBJ2-2, the V gene TRBV18; D gene uncertain. This CDR3 spans 13 amino acids. Germline lookup yields CDR1 KGHSH and CDR2 LQKENI. Trimming left V 4 bases short and J 6 bases short, with 9 bases between. The CDR3 nucleotides read TGTGCCAGCTCACAAACCGGTTCCGGGGAGCTGTTTTTT. Amino acids: CASSQTGSGELFF.